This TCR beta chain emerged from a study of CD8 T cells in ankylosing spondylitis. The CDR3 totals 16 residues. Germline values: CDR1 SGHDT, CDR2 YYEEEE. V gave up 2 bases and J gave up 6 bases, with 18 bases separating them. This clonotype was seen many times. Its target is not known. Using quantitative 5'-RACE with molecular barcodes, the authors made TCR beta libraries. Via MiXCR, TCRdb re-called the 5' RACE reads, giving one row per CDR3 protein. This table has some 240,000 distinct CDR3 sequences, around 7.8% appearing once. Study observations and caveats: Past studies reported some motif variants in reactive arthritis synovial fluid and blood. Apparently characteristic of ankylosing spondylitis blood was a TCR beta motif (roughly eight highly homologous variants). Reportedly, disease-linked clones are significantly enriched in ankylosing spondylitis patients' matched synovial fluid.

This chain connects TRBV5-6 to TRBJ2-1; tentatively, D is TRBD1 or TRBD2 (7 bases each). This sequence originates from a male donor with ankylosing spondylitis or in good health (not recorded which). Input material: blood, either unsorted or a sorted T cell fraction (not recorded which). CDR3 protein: CASSLQGTGGINEQFF. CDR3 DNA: TGTGCCAGCAGCTTACAGGGGACGGGGGGTATCAATGAGCAGTTCTTC. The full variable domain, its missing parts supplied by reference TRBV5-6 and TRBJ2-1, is DAGVTQSPTHLIKTRGQQVTLRCSPKSGHDTVSWYQQALGQGPQFIFQYYEEEERQRGNFPDRFSGHQFPNYSSELNVNALLLGDSALYLCASSLQGTGGINEQFFGPGTRLTVL.